The next 9 T cell receptor beta chains were all read from a single sample in a study of Tregs in tolerant kidney transplant recipients. Generated by immunoSEQ multiplex PCR, the TCRdb table keeps only in-frame clones and is missing some. The profile shows about 240,000 clones, 80% to 85% of them singletons. The sample consisted of CD4+ T cells from blood. Receptors originate from a human donor in good health.

The gene calls are TRBV5-6 and TRBJ2-5, with 10 bases that match TRBD1. CDR1 is SGHDT and CDR2 is YYEEEE in the germline V gene. This CDR3 region has 17 residues. V lost 2 bases and J lost 1; bases outside the gene matches: 8. This CDR3 reads CASSFGLWTGGQETQYF. CDR3 sequence (DNA): TGTGCCAGCAGCTTTGGTTTGTGGACAGGGGGCCAAGAGACCCAGTACTTC.

J is TRBJ2-7 and V is TRBV28, with 7 nucleotides matching TRBD2. J gave up 3 bases and V 6 bases, and 17 bases lay outside the gene matches. The CDR3 is 17 residues long. CDR1 is MDHEN and CDR2 is SYDVKM in the germline V gene. The CDR3 DNA follows: TGTGCCAGCAGCGCCTGGGGGGAGGGAGTGGGCCTCTACGAGCAGTACTTC. It yields the protein CASSAWGEGVGLYEQYF.

This sequence joins TRBV6-1 and TRBJ1-1, with a possible D match to TRBD1 (5 bases). CDR1 and CDR2 (germline): MNHNS, SASEGT. This CDR3 spans 15 amino acids. V gave up 3 bases and J gave up 3 bases, with 14 bases separating them. In DNA form, the CDR3 reads TGTGCCAGCAGTGACCGGGGGGACCCCGACACTGAAGCTTTCTTT. The encoded protein is CASSDRGDPDTEAFF.

The chain carries TRBV30 and TRBJ2-7, with a possible D match to TRBD2 (5 bases). The germline CDR1 and CDR2 sequences are GTSNPN and SVGIG (reference sequence). The ends were cut back, 2 bases at V and 3 bases at J, with 11 bases in the middle. The CDR3 consists of 13 residues. This CDR3 reads CAWSPPAGYEQYF. The CDR3 nucleotides are TGTGCCTGGAGTCCCCCTGCGGGCTACGAGCAGTACTTC. Supplemented by reference TRBV30 and TRBJ2-7, the full variable domain reads SQTIHQWPATLVQPVGSPLSLECTVEGTSNPNLYWYRQAAGRGLQLLFYSVGIGQISSEVPQNLSASRPQDRQFILSSKKLLLSDSGFYLCAWSPPAGYEQYFGPGTRLTVT.

The chain carries TRBV7-8 and TRBJ1-2; weak D call: TRBD1 (5 bases). The germline V gene encodes CDR1 SGHVS and CDR2 FQNEAQ. This CDR3 spans 14 amino acids. The germline V and J ends were trimmed by 0 bases and 8 bases, with 13 bases remaining between them. CDR3 sequence reads: CASSLAARERGYTF. The CDR3 DNA reads TGTGCCAGCAGCTTAGCGGCCAGGGAACGAGGCTACACCTTC.

This clone was observed a handful of times. A read error may account for a junction end that differs from germline. Other DNA sequences within the sample encode an identical CDR3. This rearrangement joins TRBV4-1 to TRBJ2-2; no reliable D call. The CDR3 covers 14 residues. Germline lookup yields CDR1 MGHRA and CDR2 YSYEKL. The CDR3, as DNA: TGTGCCAGCAGCCACCCACCTCAGACCGGGGAGCTGTTTTTT. Protein product: CASSHPPQTGELFF.

This chain connects TRBV9 to TRBJ2-3; 9 bases fit TRBD2. This CDR3 is 16 amino acids long. Trimming removed 3 bases from V and 0 bases from J; junction bases left unmatched: 5. Germline assignment: CDR1 SGDLS and CDR2 YYNGEE. CDR3 sequence: CASSAVAGVSTDTQYF. The CDR3 DNA reads as TGTGCCAGCAGCGCTGTAGCGGGGGTTAGCACAGATACGCAGTATTTT.

The chain has TRBV2 and TRBJ1-1, with 8 bases lining up with TRBD1. J gave up 3 bases and V 6 bases, and 3 bases lay outside the gene matches. The CDR3 loop spans 13 amino acids. CDR1 and CDR2 from the germline V gene are SNHLY and FYNNEI. The CDR3 bases are TGTGCCAGCAGGGGACAGGTCTACACTGAAGCTTTCTTT. This translates into CASRGQVYTEAFF.

The chain uses TRBV4-1 and TRBJ1-5, with a tentative D call TRBD1 (5 bases). Germline V lookup: CDR1 MGHRA, CDR2 YSYEKL. Trimming removed 4 bases from V and 0 bases from J, with 13 bases in between. This CDR3 is 16 amino acids long. In nucleotides, the CDR3 is TGCGCCAGCAGCCTGACAGTGAGCTATAGCAATCAGCCCCAGCATTTT. Translation: CASSLTVSYSNQPQHF.